The source of this T cell receptor beta chain is a study of T-cell reconstitution after alpha-beta-depleted transplantation in children. TCRbeta library preparation incorporated unique molecular identifiers. TCRdb reprocessed the PCR reads with MiXCR, giving one entry per CDR3 protein. The sample has approximately 520,000 distinct CDR3 sequences; around a third are singletons. This CDR3 is built from 15 residues. CDR1 and CDR2 from the germline V gene are MNHNS and SASEGT. After removal of 6 bases from V and 2 bases from J, the junction contained 8 bases not matched to a gene. The receptor was isolated from a human donor who donated a stem cell graft to a child with aplastic anemia. The chain carries TRBV6-1 and TRBJ1-2; 8 nucleotides agree with TRBD1. The sample was PBMCs from the stem cell graft donor, taken from the stem cell graft. Here the CDR3 reads CASSPGQGRNYGYTF. CDR3 in DNA: TGTGCCAGCAGCCCCGGACAGGGTCGCAACTATGGCTACACCTTC.